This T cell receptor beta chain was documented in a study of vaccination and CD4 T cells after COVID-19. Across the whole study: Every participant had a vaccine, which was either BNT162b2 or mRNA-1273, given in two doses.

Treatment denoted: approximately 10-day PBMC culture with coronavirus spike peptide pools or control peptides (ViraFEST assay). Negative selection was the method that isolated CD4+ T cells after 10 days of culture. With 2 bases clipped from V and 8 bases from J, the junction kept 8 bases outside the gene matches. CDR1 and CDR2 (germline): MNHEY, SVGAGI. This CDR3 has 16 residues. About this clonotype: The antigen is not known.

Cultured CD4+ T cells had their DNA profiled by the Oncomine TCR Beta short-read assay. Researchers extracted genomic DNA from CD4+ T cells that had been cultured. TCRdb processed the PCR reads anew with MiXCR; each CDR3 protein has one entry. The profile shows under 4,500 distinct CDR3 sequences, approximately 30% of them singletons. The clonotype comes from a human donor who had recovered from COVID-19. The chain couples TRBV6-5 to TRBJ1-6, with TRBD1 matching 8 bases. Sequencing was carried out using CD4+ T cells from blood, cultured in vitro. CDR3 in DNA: TGTGCCAGCAGTTACACCCCGGACAGGGAACATTCACCCCTCCACTTT. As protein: CASSYTPDREHSPLHF.